These 2 T cell receptor beta chains were sequenced from one sample in a study of T cell clonality in common variable immunodeficiency. Assay: immunoSEQ multiplex PCR; the TCRdb copy retains only in-frame clones and omits some. The sample yields approximately 42,000 clones, without any singletons. Sequenced input: peripheral blood mononuclear cells. The source of these receptors is a person aged 18 to 69 in good health.

This clone was detected ten times or more. The read is 3 residues too short to cover the CDR3 end, so that end is filled in from the germline J gene. The rearrangement joins TRBV18 to TRBJ2-2, with 10 positions matching TRBD1. Trimming took 3 bases from V and 4 from J; bases not matched to a gene: 5. The CDR3 is 16 amino acids. The V gene's germline CDR1 is KGHSH and CDR2 LQKENI. CDR3 DNA, as far as it was read: TGTGCCAGCTCACCCTTCGGGACAGGGGCCACCGGGGAG. This gives the protein CASSPFGTGATGE. The full-length CDR3 reads as CASSPFGTGATGELFF.

There are many counts of this clone. CDR3 amino acids: CASSAYSNTEAFF. The sequenced CDR3 bases are TGTGCCAGCAGCGCGTACTCGAACACTGAA. The genes are TRBV7-2 and TRBJ1-1; D is ambiguous. The read stops 3 residues short of the end of the CDR3; the missing end is completed from the germline J gene. From germline, CDR1 is SGHTA and CDR2 FQGNSA. Trimming removed 5 bases from V and 1 base from J, with 8 bases in between. CDR3 length: 13 amino acids.